The 20 T cell receptor beta chains reported below all come from one sample, sequenced in a study of T cells in Graves' hyperthyroidism and ophthalmopathy. Amplification of TCR beta CDR3 regions was performed using RNA transcripts as template. The TCR CDR3 first-round RT-PCR relied on the HTBI primer set. TCRdb passed the multiplex PCR reads through MiXCR, listing each CDR3 protein once. Of about 400,000 distinct CDR3 sequences in the sample, around an eighth are singletons; the top ten hold approximately 27%. Sequencing was carried out using blood. The source is a middle-aged man with Graves' ophthalmopathy.

As regards this clonotype: This may be a read error: a much more frequent sequence differs by one nucleotide. The gene calls are TRBV6-1 and TRBJ1-2, with D maybe TRBD1 (5 bases). Germline CDR1 reads MNHNS; CDR2 reads SASEGT. This CDR3 is 15 amino acids long. The CDR3 bases are TGTGCCAGCAGTGAACGTATCGGGGCTAACCATGGCTACACCTTC. Translated, it gives CASSERIGANHGYTF.

The chain has TRBV29-1 and TRBJ1-1; unclear D gene. This CDR3 comprises 11 residues. The V and J ends lost 1 base and 7 bases respectively, with 7 bases between them. Germline CDR1 is SQVTM and CDR2 is ANQGSEA. CDR3 loop: CSVEGGSEAFF. The CDR3 nucleotides are TGCAGCGTTGAAGGCGGCAGTGAAGCTTTCTTT. Based on the CDR3 plus reference TRBV29-1 and TRBJ1-1, the full variable domain is SAVISQKPSRDICQRGTSLTIQCQVDSQVTMMFWYRQQPGQSLTLIATANQGSEATYESGFVIDKFPISRPNLTFSTLTVSNMSPEDSSIYLCSVEGGSEAFFGQGTRLTVV.

This clonotype has ten or more counts. The chain couples TRBV10-2 to TRBJ2-7; D might be TRBD2 (6 bases). The CDR3 has 16 amino acids. The germline CDR1 and CDR2 sequences are WSHSY and SAAADI. Trimming shortened V by 9 bases and J by 0 bases, and 21 bases separated the two germline ends. The CDR3 loop is CASQPGILGSSYEQYF. CDR3 nucleotides: TGCGCCAGTCAACCGGGTATACTCGGGAGCTCCTACGAGCAGTACTTC.

This clonotype was recorded only once. This chain joins TRBV7-8 and TRBJ1-2, with D perhaps TRBD1 (6 bases). V lost 2 bases and J 7 bases, leaving 20 bases between the germline ends. The CDR3 extends over 16 amino acids. Germline loops: CDR1 SGHVS, CDR2 FQNEAQ. The CDR3 DNA sequence: TGTGCCAGCAGCTTAAATAGTGCAGGGGCCGCCCCTGGCTACACCTTC. Amino acids: CASSLNSAGAAPGYTF.

This clonotype has at least ten counts. The V gene is TRBV12-3 or TRBV12-4, the J gene TRBJ1-5, with TRBD1 matching over 8 bases. The CDR3 covers 14 residues. Trimming took 5 bases from V and 7 from J; bases not matched to a gene: 7. The CDR3 DNA sequence: TGTGCCAGCAGTCGCGGACAGGGCGGCCAGCCCCAGCATTTT. This codes for CASSRGQGGQPQHF.

This clonotype was counted a single time. One end of the junction fails to match germline, which may point to a read error. The chain couples TRBV27 to TRBJ2-1; the match to TRBD2 covers 10 bases. CDR1 is MNHEY and CDR2 is SMNVEV in the germline V gene (reference sequence). This CDR3 spans 15 amino acids. CDR3: CANSLSLAGVDEQFF. As DNA, the CDR3 is TGTGCCAACAGTTTATCTCTAGCGGGAGTCGATGAGCAGTTCTTC.

This clonotype turned up a few times. The V call is TRBV28, the J call TRBJ2-7; 12 nucleotides match TRBD2. V lost 7 bases to trimming and J lost 3 bases; unmatched junction nucleotides: 7. The germline gives CDR1 MDHEN, CDR2 SYDVKM. The CDR3 extends over 15 amino acids. CDR3 amino acids: CASITASGGDYEQYF. DNA of the CDR3: TGTGCCAGCATTACCGCTAGCGGGGGGGACTACGAGCAGTACTTC. The whole variable domain, filled in from reference TRBV28 and TRBJ2-7, reads DVKVTQSSRYLVKRTGEKVFLECVQDMDHENMFWYRQDPGLGLRLIYFSYDVKMKEKGDIPEGYSVSREKKERFSLILESASTNQTSMYLCASITASGGDYEQYFGPGTRLTVT.

In this sample, this clonotype turned up a few times. The gene calls are TRBV12-3 or TRBV12-4 and TRBJ2-1; no reliable D call. V was cut by 8 bases and J by 6 bases, with 14 bases left in between. The CDR3 spans 13 residues. As DNA, the CDR3 is TGTGCCAGCGGGGATGGGAACTCCAATGAGCAGTTCTTC. Its translation: CASGDGNSNEQFF.

In this sample, this clonotype turned up many times. The chain has TRBV18 and TRBJ1-2, with D possibly being TRBD1 (6 bases). The germline CDR1 and CDR2 sequences are KGHSH and LQKENI. V was trimmed by 2 bases and J by 7 bases, leaving 11 bases between them. The CDR3 loop spans 13 amino acids. In DNA, the CDR3 is TGTGCCAGCTCACCAAGTGGGGGCAGTGGCTACACCTTC. Translation gives CASSPSGGSGYTF. The complete variable domain, with remaining parts taken from reference TRBV18 and TRBJ1-2, reads NAGVMQNPRHLVRRRGQEARLRCSPMKGHSHVYWYRQLPEEGLKFMVYLQKENIIDESGMPKERFSAEFPKEGPSILRIQQVVRGDSAAYFCASSPSGGSGYTFGSGTRLTVV.

This clonotype occurred many times. A much larger clone differs from this one at a single base, so this may be a read error. The V and J genes are TRBV7-2 and TRBJ2-7; 11 nucleotides align to TRBD2. Germline CDR1 is SGHTA and CDR2 is FQGNSA. The CDR3 sequence is 15 residues long. With 5 bases clipped from V and 0 bases from J, the junction kept 3 bases outside the gene matches. The chain's CDR3 is CASSTTSGSSYEQYF. CDR3 bases: TGTGCCAGCAGCACTACTAGCGGGAGCTCCTACGAGCAGTACTTC.

At least ten counts were recorded for this clonotype. The CDR3 sequence is CASSLVGLAGAEQYF. CDR3 nucleotides: TGCGCCAGCAGCTTGGTGGGACTAGCGGGAGCCGAGCAGTACTTC. This chain connects TRBV5-1 to TRBJ2-7, with TRBD2 matching 14 bases. The V segment lost 0 bases and the J segment 6 bases; nucleotides outside the gene matches: 2. This CDR3 has 15 amino acids. The germline V gene has CDR1 SGHRS and CDR2 YFSETQ.

J is TRBJ2-1 and V is TRBV24-1; D is perhaps TRBD2 (5 bases). This CDR3 has 15 residues. In germline, CDR1 is KGHDR, CDR2 SFDVKD. The V gene lost 3 bases and the J gene lost 0 bases, with 8 bases spanning the gap. The CDR3 coding sequence is TGTGCCACCAGTGATCAGCGGAGCTCCTACAATGAGCAGTTCTTC. Translation: CATSDQRSSYNEQFF.

This clonotype was detected many times. This chain uses TRBV12-5 with TRBJ2-1, with 7 bases identical to TRBD2. V lost 2 bases, J lost 0 bases, and 4 bases stayed unmatched. This CDR3 has 16 amino acids. Germline lookup yields CDR1 LGHNT and CDR2 FRNRAP. CDR3 sequence (DNA): TGTGCTAGTGGTTTGTACGGGGGGAGCTCCTACAATGAGCAGTTCTTC. Its protein product is CASGLYGGSSYNEQFF.

The V call is TRBV27, the J call TRBJ2-5, with TRBD1 identical over 8 bases. Germline-derived CDR1 and CDR2 are MNHEY and SMNVEV (reference sequence). The junction had 5 bases not matched to a gene; V was cut back by 4 bases and J by 4 bases. The CDR3 has 14 residues. CDR3 nucleotides: TGTGCCAGCAGTTCAGGACAGGGTAGAGAGACCCAGTACTTC. Encoded protein: CASSSGQGRETQYF.

The sample holds many counts of this clonotype. The rearrangement links TRBV20-1 to TRBJ2-7; perhaps TRBD2 as D (6 bases). The V gene lost 5 bases and the J gene lost 2 bases, with 16 bases spanning the gap. The length of the CDR3 is 14 residues. The germline gives CDR1 DFQATT, CDR2 SNEGSKA (reference sequence). CDR3 sequence (DNA): TGCAGTGCTTCATTCCCTAGCGTTCCCTACGAGCAGTACTTC. This sequence encodes CSASFPSVPYEQYF.

The chain is built from TRBV5-1 and TRBJ2-7, with D tentatively TRBD1 (5 bases). Trimming removed 1 base at V and 1 base at J, with 12 bases between. The CDR3 runs to 15 residues. CDR1 and CDR2 from the germline V gene are SGHRS and YFSETQ. The chain's CDR3 is CASSLMTAPSYEQYF. The CDR3 DNA sequence: TGCGCCAGCAGCTTGATGACAGCCCCTTCCTACGAGCAGTACTTC.

J is TRBJ2-1 and V is TRBV27; D may be TRBD1 or TRBD2 (5 bases each). V lost 4 bases and J lost 2, with 12 bases in between. The CDR3 sequence is 15 residues long. Germline assignment: CDR1 MNHEY and CDR2 SMNVEV (reference sequence). This CDR3 reads CASSWGGGPYNEQFF. The CDR3 DNA is TGTGCCAGCAGTTGGGGTGGGGGTCCCTACAATGAGCAGTTCTTC.

This clonotype was seen repeatedly, ten times or more. The chain carries TRBV4-1 and TRBJ2-2; the D gene is possibly TRBD2 (6 bases). CDR1 MGHRA and CDR2 YSYEKL come from the germline V gene. V dropped 4 bases and J dropped 0 bases, with 12 bases sitting between them. This CDR3 has 16 amino acids. The CDR3 DNA reads TGCGCCAGCAGCCCTCCTTTAGCGGCGAACACCGGGGAGCTGTTTTTT. This codes for CASSPPLAANTGELFF.

The chain has TRBV9 and TRBJ2-1; tentatively, D is TRBD2 (6 bases). Germline V CDR1 and CDR2: SGDLS, YYNGEE. This CDR3 region has 15 residues. V was shortened by 0 bases and J by 7 bases, with 14 bases between the two germline ends. DNA of the CDR3: TGTGCCAGCAGCGTAGGGGGCGGGACTGGGAATGAGCAGTTCTTC. Translation gives CASSVGGGTGNEQFF.

The CDR3 coding sequence is TGCGCCAGCAGCCAAGATGAGGCATCTTATCAGCCCCAGCATTTT. Translating gives CASSQDEASYQPQHF. This rearrangement joins TRBV4-1 to TRBJ1-5; D remains unclear. The CDR3 has 15 residues. V was cut by 0 bases and J by 5 bases, with 11 bases left in between. The germline gives CDR1 MGHRA, CDR2 YSYEKL.